The rows below give T cell receptor beta chains drawn from one sample of a study of monozygotic twins with inflammatory bowel disease. TCRdb re-called the 5' RACE reads and catalogs CDR3 proteins one per entry, DNA excluded. Its table lists some 300,000 distinct CDR3 sequences. Sample: blood. These receptors came from a human donor with ulcerative colitis or Crohn's disease, or a healthy co-twin of an affected twin (not recorded which). Each CDR3 is given with its conserved first and last residue.

v_call	j_call	cdr3_aa
TRBV12-3/TRBV12-4	TRBJ1-5	CASSLIDSGLSQPQHF
TRBV7-9	TRBJ2-5	CASSLSTGGQETQYF
TRBV7-9	TRBJ1-5	CASSLVGDSQPQHF
TRBV5-1	TRBJ2-5	CASSIGTGGRETQYF
TRBV21-1	TRBJ2-1	CASSKSGSPGNEQFF
TRBV7-2	TRBJ2-7	CASSGLAGGPEEQYF
TRBV10-3	TRBJ2-3	CAIRKSGVDTDTQYF
TRBV30	TRBJ2-3	CAWSTEYTQYF
TRBV27	TRBJ2-7	CASSHLGGTLHEQYF
TRBV6-1	TRBJ2-3	CASSTTGGGRTDTQYF
TRBV28	TRBJ2-5	CASSPRGPKDEETQYF
TRBV4-2	TRBJ2-7	CASSQARTSGREQYF
TRBV19	TRBJ1-2	CASSLPGNNNYGYTF
TRBV7-2	TRBJ1-3	CASSKDLAGNTIYF
TRBV6-2/TRBV6-3	TRBJ1-1	CASSPNHQPGGEAFF
TRBV27	TRBJ2-5	CASSPNQETQYF
TRBV10-3	TRBJ2-1	CAISEGSVGEQFF
TRBV12-3/TRBV12-4	TRBJ2-7	CASSLRQGGIGEQYF
TRBV20-1	TRBJ2-6	CSASQDSGANVLTF
TRBV30	TRBJ1-2	CAWSVRAGANYGYTF
TRBV5-1	TRBJ2-1	CASSWGTGAYNEQFF
TRBV7-2	TRBJ2-7	CASSFGLAGGLYEQYF
TRBV28	TRBJ2-5	CASSLPGLRADQETQYF
TRBV20-1	TRBJ2-2	CSPTKGAGTNTGELFF
TRBV6-7	TRBJ2-5	CASSYYQGQEETQYF
TRBV4-2	TRBJ2-3	CASSRRGLAGGSTDTQYF
TRBV10-2	TRBJ2-1	CASKIGTGSYNEQFF
TRBV14	TRBJ2-1	CASSRSGNEQFF